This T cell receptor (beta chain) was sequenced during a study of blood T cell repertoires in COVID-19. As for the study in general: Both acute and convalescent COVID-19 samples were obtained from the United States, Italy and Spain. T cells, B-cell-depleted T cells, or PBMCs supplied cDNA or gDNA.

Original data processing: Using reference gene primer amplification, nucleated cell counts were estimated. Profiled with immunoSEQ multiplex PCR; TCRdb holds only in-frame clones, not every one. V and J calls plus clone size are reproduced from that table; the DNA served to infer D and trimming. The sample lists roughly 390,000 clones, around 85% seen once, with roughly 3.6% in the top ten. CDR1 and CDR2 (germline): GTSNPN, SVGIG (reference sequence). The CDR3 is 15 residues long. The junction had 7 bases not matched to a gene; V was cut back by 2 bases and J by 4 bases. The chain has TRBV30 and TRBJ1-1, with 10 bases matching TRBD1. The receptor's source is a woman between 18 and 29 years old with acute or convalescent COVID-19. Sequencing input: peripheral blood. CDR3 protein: CAWSSGRTGGTEAFF. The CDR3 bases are TGTGCCTGGAGTTCGGGGCGGACAGGGGGCACTGAAGCTTTCTTT.